This TCR beta chain derives from a study of blood T cell repertoires in COVID-19. About the research overall: COVID-19 samples from acute and convalescent phases originated in the United States, Italy and Spain. The cDNA or gDNA used as material had been derived from T cells, B-cell-depleted T cells, or PBMCs.

Trimming shortened V by 4 bases and J by 0 bases, and 3 bases separated the two germline ends. CDR1 is SGDLS and CDR2 is YYNGEE in the germline V gene. This CDR3 contains 12 residues. A Seattle source enrolled patients during active infection and followed them longitudinally. Per the authors' pipeline: Amplification of reference gene primers was used by the study to estimate nucleated cell counts. Libraries were prepared by immunoSEQ multiplex PCR; TCRdb keeps only in-frame clonotypes and omits some of them. V and J calls and clone size follow that table, whereas D and trimming were derived from the DNA. The sample lists roughly 140,000 clones, roughly 85% occurring once.

The rearrangement links TRBV9 to TRBJ2-3; D is unresolved. The sequence was obtained from a woman aged 60 to 75 with COVID-19, enrolled during active disease. Sequencing was done on a sample of peripheral blood. The CDR3 region has the DNA TGTGCCAGCAGCATAAGCACAGATACGCAGTATTTT. It specifies CASSISTDTQYF.